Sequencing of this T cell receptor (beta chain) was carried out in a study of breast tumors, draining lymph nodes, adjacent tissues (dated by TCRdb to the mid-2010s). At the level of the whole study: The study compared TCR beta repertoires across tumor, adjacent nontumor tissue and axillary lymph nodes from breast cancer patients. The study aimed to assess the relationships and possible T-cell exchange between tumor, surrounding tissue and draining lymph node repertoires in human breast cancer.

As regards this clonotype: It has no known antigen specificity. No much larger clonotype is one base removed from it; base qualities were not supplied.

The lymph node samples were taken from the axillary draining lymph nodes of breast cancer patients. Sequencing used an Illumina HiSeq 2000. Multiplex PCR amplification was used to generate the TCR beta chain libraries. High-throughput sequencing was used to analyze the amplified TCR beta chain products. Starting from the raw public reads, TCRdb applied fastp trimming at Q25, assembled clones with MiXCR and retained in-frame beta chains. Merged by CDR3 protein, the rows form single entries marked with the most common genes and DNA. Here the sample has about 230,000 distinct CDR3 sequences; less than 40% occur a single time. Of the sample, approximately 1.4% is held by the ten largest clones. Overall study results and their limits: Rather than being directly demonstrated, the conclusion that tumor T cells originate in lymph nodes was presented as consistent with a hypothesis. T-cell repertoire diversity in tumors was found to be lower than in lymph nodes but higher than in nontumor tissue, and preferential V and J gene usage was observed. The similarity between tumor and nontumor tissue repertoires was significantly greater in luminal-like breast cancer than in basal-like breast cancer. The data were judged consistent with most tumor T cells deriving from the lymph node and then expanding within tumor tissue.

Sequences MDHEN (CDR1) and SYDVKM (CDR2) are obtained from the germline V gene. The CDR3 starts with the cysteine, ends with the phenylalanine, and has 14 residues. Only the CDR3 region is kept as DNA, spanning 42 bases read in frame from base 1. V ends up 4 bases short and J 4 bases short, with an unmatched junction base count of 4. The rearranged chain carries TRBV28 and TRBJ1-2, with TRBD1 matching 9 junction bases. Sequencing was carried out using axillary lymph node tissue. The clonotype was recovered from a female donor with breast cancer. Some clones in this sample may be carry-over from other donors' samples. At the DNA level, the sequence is TGTGCCAGCAGTTCGGACAGGGGCCGCTATGGCTACACCTTC. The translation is CASSSDRGRYGYTF.